This TCR beta chain was sequenced for a study of control samples from healthy donors and cancer patients. Generated by immunoSEQ multiplex PCR, the TCRdb table keeps only in-frame clones and is missing some. The data hold about 100,000 clones, with over 90% observed a single time. The V gene end was trimmed by 4 bases and the J gene end by 0 bases; junction bases not matched to a gene: 6. The germline CDR1 and CDR2 sequences are SGHRS and YFSETQ. This CDR3 has 16 residues. The receptor's source is a man younger than 35 in good health. The V call is TRBV5-1, the J call TRBJ2-1, with 8 bases that match TRBD2. The sample comprised blood. Written as DNA, the CDR3 is TGCGCCAGCAGCATCGTAGCGGGGAGCTCCTACAATGAGCAGTTCTTC. It encodes CASSIVAGSSYNEQFF.